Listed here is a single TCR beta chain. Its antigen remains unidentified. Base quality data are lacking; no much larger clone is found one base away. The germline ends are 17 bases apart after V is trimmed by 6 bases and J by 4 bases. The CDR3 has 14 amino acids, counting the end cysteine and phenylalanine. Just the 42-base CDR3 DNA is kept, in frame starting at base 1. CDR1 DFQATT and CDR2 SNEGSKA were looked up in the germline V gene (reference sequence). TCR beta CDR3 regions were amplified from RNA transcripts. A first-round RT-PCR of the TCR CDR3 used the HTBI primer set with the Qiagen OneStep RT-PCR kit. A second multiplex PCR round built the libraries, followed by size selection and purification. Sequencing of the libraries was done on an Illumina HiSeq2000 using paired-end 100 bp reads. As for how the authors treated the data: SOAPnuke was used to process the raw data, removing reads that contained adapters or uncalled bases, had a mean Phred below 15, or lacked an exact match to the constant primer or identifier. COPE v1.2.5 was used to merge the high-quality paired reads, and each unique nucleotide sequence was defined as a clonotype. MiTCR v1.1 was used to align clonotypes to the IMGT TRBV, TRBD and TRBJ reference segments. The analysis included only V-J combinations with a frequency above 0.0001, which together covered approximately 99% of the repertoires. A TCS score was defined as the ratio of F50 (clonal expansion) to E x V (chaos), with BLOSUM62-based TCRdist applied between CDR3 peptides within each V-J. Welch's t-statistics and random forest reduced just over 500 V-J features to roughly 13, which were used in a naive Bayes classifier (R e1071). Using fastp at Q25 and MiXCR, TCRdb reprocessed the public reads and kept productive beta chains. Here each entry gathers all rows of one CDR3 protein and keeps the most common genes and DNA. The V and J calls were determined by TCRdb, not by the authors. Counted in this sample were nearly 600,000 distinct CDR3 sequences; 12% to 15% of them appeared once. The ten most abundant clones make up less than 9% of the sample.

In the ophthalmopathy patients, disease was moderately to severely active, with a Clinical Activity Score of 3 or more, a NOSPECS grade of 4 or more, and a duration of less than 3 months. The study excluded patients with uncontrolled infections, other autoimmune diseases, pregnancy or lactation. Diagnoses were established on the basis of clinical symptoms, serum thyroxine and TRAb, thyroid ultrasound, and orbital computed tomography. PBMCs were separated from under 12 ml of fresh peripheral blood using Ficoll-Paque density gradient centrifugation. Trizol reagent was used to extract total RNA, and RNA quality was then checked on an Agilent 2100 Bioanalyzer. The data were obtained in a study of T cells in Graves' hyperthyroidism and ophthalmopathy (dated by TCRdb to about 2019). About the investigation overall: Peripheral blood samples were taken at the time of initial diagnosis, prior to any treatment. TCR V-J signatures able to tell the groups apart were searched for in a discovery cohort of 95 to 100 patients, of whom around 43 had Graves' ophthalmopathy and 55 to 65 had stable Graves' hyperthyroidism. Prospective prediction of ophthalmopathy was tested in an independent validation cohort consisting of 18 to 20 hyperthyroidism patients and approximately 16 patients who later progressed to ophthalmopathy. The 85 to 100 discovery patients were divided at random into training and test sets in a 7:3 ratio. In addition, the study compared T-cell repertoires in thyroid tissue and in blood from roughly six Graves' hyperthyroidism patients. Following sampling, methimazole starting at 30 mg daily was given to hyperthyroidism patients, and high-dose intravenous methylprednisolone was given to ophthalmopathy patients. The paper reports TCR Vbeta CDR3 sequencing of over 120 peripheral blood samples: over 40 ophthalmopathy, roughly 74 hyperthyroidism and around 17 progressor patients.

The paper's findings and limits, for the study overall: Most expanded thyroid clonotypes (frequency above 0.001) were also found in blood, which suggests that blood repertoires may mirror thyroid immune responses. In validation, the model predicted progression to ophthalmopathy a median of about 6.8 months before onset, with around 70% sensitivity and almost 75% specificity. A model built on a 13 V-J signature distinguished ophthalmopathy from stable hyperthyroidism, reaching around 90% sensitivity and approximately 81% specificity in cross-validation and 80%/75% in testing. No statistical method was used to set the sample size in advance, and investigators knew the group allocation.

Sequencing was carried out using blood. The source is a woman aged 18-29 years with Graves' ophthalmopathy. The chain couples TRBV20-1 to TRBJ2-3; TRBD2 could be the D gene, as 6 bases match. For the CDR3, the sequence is CSAPAGTGADTQYF. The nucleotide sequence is TGCAGTGCCCCGGCGGGAACCGGGGCAGATACGCAGTATTTT.